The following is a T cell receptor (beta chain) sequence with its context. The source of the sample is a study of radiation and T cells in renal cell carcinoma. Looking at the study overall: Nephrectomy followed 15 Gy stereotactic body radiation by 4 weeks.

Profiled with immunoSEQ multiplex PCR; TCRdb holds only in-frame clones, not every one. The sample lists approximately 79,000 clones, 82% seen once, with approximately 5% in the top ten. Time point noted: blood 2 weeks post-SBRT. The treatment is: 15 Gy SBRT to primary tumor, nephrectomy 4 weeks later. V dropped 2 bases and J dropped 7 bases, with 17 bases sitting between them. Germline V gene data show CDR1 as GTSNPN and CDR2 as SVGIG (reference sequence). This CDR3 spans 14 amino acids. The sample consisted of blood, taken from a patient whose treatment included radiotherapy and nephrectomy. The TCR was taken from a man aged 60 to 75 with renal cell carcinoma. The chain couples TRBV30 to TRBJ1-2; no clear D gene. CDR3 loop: CAWSPFSGMVGYTF. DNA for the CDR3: TGTGCCTGGAGTCCCTTTTCTGGGATGGTTGGCTACACCTTC.